This T cell receptor beta chain was sequenced during a study of T cell changes during pregnancy in multiple sclerosis. The CDR3 is made up of 13 amino acids. Between the trimmed V and J ends, which lost 5 bases and 4 bases, there was a span of 11 bases. Germline values: CDR1 MNHEY, CDR2 SMNVEV (reference sequence). Profiled with immunoSEQ multiplex PCR; TCRdb holds only in-frame clones, not every one. This sample has about 75,000 clones, with 94% found just once. This clonotype was obtained from a female donor with multiple sclerosis, enrolled in a pregnancy study. J is TRBJ1-2 and V is TRBV27; possible D gene TRBD1, 6 bases. This specimen consisted of CD4+ T cells from peripheral blood mononuclear cells, obtained after pregnancy. For the CDR3, the DNA is TGTGCCAGCAGTCAGGACAGAACCTATGGCTACACCTTC. Amino acid sequence: CASSQDRTYGYTF.